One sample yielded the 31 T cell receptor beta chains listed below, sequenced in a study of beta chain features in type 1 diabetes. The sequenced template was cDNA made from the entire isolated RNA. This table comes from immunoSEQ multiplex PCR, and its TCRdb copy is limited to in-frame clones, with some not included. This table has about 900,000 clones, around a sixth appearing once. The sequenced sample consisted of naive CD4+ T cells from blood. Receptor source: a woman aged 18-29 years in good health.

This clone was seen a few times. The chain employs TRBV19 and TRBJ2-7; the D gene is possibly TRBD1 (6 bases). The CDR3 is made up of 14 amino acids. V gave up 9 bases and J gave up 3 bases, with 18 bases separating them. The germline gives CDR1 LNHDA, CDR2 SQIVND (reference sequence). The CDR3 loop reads CARATGCRFYEQYF. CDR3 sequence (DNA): TGTGCCAGGGCGACAGGCTGCCGATTCTACGAGCAGTACTTC.

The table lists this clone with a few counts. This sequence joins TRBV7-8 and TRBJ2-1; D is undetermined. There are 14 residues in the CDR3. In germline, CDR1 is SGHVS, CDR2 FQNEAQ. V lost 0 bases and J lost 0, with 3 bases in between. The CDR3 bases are TGTGCCAGCAGCTTAGCCACCTCCTACAATGAGCAGTTCTTC. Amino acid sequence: CASSLATSYNEQFF.

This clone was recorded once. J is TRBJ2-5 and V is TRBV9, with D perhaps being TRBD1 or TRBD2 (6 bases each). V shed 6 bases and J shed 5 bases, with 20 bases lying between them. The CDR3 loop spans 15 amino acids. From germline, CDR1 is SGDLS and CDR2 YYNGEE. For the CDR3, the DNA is TGTGCCAGCAACCGGGGGCTAGGCTTATCGGAGACCCAGTACTTC. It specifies CASNRGLGLSETQYF. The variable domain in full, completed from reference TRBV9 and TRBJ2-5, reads DSGVTQTPKHLITATGQRVTLRCSPRSGDLSVYWYQQSLDQGLQFLIQYYNGEERAKGNILERFSAQQFPDLHSELNLSSLELGDSALYFCASNRGLGLSETQYFGPGTRLLVL.

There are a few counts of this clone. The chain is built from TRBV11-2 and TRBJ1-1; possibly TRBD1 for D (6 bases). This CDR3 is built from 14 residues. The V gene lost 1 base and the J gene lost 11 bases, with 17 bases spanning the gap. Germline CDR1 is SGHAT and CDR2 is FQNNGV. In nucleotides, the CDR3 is TGTGCCAGCAGCTTAGTCCTCAGGGGCTACGGGGCTTTCTTT. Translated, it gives CASSLVLRGYGAFF.

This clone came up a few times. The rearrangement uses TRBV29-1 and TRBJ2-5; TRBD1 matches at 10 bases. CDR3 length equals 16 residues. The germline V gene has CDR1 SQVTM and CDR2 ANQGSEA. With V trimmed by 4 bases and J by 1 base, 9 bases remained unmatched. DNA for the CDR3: TGCAGCGTTGCCGGCCCCGGGACAGGGGTCCAAGAGACCCAGTACTTC. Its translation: CSVAGPGTGVQETQYF.

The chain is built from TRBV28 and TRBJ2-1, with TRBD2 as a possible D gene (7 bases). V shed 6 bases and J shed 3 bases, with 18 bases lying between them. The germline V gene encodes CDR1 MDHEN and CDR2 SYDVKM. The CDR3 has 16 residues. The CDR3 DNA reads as TGTGCCAGCAGCCCACTGGGGGGGCTAGGCTACAATGAGCAGTTCTTC. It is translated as CASSPLGGLGYNEQFF.

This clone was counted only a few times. In DNA form, the CDR3 reads TGTGCCAGCAGCATGTGGACTAGCGGACAAGAGACCCAGTACTTC. It specifies CASSMWTSGQETQYF. The V and J genes are TRBV7-2 and TRBJ2-5; 10 positions match TRBD2. With V trimmed by 5 bases and J by 2 bases, 5 bases remained unmatched. This CDR3 is 15 amino acids long. Germline CDR1 reads SGHTA; CDR2 reads FQGNSA.

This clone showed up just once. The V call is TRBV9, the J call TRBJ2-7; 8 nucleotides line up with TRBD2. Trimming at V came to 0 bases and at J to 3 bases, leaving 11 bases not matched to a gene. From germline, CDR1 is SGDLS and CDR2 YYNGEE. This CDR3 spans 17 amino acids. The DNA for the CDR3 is TGTGCCAGCAGCGTAGGGTTGGGTAGCGGGAACATCTACGAGCAGTACTTC. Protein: CASSVGLGSGNIYEQYF.

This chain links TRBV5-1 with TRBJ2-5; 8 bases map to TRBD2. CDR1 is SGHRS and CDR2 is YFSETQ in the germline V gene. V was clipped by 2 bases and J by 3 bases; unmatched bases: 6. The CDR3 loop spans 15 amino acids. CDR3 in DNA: TGCGCCAGCAGCTTCTTAGCGGGGAGGGAAGAGACCCAGTACTTC. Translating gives CASSFLAGREETQYF.

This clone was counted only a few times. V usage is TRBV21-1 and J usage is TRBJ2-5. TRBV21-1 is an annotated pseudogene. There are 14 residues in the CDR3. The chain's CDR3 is CASSKIRAEETQYF. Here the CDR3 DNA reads TGTGCCAGCAGCAAAATTAGGGCGGAAGAGACCCAGTACTTC.

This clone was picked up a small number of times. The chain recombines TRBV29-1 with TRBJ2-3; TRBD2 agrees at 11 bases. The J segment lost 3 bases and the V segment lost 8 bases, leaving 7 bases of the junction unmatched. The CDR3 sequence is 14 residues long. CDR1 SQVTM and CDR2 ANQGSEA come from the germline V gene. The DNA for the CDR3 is TGCAGCTCAATAGCGGGAGGGGTAACAGATACGCAGTATTTT. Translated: CSSIAGGVTDTQYF.

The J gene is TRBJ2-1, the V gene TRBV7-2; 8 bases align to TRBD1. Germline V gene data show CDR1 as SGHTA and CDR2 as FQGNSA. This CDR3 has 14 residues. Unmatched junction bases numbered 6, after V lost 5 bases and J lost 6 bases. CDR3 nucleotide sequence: TGTGCCAGCAGCCCGAGACAGGGGCCCAATGAGCAGTTCTTC. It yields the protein CASSPRQGPNEQFF.

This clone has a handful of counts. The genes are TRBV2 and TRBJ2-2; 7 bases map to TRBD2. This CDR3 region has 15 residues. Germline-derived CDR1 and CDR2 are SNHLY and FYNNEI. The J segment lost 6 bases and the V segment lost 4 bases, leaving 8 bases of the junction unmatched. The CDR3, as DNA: TGTGCCAGCAGTGTTGAGCGGGGCGGAGCCGGGGAGCTGTTTTTT. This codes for CASSVERGGAGELFF.

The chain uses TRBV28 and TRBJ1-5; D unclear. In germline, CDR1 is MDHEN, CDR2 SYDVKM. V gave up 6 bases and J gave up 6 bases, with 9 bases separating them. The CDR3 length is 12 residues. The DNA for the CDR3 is TGTGCCAGCAGCTCCGTGATTCAGCCCCAGCATTTT. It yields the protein CASSSVIQPQHF. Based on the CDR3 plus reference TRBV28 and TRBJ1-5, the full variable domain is DVKVTQSSRYLVKRTGEKVFLECVQDMDHENMFWYRQDPGLGLRLIYFSYDVKMKEKGDIPEGYSVSREKKERFSLILESASTNQTSMYLCASSSVIQPQHFGDGTRLSIL.

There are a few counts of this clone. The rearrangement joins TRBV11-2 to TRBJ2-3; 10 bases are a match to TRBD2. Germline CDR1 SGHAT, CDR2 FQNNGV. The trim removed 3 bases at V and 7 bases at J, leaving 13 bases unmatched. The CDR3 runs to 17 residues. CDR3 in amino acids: CASSLRGAGGLRYTQYF. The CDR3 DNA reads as TGTGCCAGCAGCTTGCGGGGAGCGGGAGGGCTTCGTTATACGCAGTATTTT.

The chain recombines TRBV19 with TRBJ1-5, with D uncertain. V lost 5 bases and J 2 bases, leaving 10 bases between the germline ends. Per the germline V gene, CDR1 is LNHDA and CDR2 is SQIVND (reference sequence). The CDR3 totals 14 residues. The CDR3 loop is CASSALGGNQPQHF. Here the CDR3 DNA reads TGTGCCAGTAGTGCCCTTGGGGGCAATCAGCCCCAGCATTTT.

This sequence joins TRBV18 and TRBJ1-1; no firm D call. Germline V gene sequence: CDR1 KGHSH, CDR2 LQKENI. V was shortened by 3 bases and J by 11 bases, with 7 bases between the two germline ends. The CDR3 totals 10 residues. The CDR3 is CASSPQGAFF. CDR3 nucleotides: TGTGCCAGCTCACCGCAAGGGGCTTTCTTT. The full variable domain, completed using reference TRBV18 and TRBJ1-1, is NAGVMQNPRHLVRRRGQEARLRCSPMKGHSHVYWYRQLPEEGLKFMVYLQKENIIDESGMPKERFSAEFPKEGPSILRIQQVVRGDSAAYFCASSPQGAFFGQGTRLTVV.

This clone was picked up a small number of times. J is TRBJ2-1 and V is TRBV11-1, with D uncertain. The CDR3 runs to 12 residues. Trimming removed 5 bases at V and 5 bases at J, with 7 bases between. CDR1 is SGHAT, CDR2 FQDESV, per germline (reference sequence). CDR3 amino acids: CASSPRNNEQFF. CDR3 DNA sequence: TGTGCCAGCAGCCCTAGAAACAATGAGCAGTTCTTC. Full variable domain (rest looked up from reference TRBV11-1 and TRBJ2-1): EAEVAQSPRYKITEKSQAVAFWCDPISGHATLYWYRQILGQGPELLVQFQDESVVDDSQLPKDRFSAERLKGVDSTLKIQPAELGDSAMYLCASSPRNNEQFFGPGTRLTVL.

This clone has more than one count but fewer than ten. The CDR3 sequence is CASKLEWREGVLFF. The CDR3 DNA is TGTGCCAGCAAGCTAGAGTGGCGGGAGGGAGTCCTGTTCTTC. The J gene is TRBJ2-1, the V gene TRBV6-4, with 9 bases matching TRBD2. Germline assignment: CDR1 MRHNA and CDR2 SNTAGT. Trimming took 7 bases from V and 15 from J; bases not matched to a gene: 16. The CDR3 is 14 residues long.

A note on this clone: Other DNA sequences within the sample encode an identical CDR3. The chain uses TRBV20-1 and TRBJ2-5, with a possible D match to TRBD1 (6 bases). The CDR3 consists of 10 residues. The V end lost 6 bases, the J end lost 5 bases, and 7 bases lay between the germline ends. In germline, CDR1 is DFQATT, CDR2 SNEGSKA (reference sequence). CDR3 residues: CSAQGETQYF. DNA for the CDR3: TGCAGTGCCCAGGGGGAGACCCAGTACTTC.

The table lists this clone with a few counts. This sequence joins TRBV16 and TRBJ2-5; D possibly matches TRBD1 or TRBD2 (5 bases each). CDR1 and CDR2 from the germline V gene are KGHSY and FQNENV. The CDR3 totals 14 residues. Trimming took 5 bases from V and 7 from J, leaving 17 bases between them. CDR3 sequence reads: CASSYRDPKGTQYF. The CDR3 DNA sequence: TGTGCCAGCAGCTACCGGGACCCAAAGGGGACCCAGTACTTC.

CDR3 sequence reads: CASGQINQPQHF. The CDR3 nucleotides read TGTGCCTCCGGACAGATTAATCAGCCCCAGCATTTT. This chain links TRBV15 with TRBJ1-5; a possible D gene is TRBD1 (6 bases). The CDR3 sequence is 12 residues long. V shed 11 bases and J shed 4 bases, with 12 bases lying between them. Germline lookup yields CDR1 LNHNV and CDR2 YYDKDF (reference sequence).

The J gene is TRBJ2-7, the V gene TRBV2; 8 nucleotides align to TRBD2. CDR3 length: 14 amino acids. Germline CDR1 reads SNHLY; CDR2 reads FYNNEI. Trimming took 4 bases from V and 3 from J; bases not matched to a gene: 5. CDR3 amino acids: CASSVASGSYEQYF. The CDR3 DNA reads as TGTGCCAGCAGTGTGGCCAGCGGGAGCTACGAGCAGTACTTC.

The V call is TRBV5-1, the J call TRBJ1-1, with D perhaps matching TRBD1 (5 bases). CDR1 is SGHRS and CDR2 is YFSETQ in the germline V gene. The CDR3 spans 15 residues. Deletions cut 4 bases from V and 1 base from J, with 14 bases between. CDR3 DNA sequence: TGCGCCAGCAGCCCGAACCCCGGGGCGAACACTGAAGCTTTCTTT. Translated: CASSPNPGANTEAFF.

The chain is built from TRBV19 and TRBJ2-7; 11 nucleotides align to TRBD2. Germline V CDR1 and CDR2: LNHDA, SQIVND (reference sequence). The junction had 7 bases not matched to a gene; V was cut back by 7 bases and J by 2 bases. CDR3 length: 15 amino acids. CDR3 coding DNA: TGTGCCAGTACCACCGGGACTAGCGGTACCTACGAGCAGTACTTC. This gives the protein CASTTGTSGTYEQYF.

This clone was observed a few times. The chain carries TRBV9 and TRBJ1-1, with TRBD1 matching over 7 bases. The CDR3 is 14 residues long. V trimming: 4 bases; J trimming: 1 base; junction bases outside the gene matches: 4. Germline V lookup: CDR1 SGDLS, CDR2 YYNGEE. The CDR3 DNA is TGTGCCAGCAGCAAGCAGGGGGGGAACACTGAAGCTTTCTTT. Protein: CASSKQGGNTEAFF.

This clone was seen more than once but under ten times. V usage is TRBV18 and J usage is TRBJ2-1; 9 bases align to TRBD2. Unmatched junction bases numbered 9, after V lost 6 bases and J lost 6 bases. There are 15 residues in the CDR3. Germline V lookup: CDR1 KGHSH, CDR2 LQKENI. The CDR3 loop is CASSTLAGASNEQFF. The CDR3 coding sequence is TGTGCCAGCTCTACCTTAGCGGGAGCGTCCAATGAGCAGTTCTTC.

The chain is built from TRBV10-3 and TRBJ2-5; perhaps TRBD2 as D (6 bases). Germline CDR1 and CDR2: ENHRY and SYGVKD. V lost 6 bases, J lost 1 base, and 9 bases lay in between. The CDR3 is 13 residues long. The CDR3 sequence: CAISPGLQETQYF. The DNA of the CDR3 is TGTGCCATCAGCCCGGGACTCCAAGAGACCCAGTACTTC.

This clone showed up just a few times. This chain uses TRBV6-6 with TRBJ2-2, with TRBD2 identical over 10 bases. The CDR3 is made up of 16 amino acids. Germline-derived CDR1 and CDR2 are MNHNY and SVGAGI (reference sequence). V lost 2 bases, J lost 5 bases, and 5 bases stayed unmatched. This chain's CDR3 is CASSYRSAGGTGELFF. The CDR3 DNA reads TGTGCCAGCAGTTACCGGTCAGCGGGAGGGACCGGGGAGCTGTTTTTT.

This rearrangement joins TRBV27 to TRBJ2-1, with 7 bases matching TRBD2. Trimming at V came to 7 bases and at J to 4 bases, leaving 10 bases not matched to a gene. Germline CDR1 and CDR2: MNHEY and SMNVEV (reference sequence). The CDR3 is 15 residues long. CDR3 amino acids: CASTPRLASYNEQFF. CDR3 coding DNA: TGTGCCAGCACGCCCAGACTAGCCTCTTACAATGAGCAGTTCTTC.

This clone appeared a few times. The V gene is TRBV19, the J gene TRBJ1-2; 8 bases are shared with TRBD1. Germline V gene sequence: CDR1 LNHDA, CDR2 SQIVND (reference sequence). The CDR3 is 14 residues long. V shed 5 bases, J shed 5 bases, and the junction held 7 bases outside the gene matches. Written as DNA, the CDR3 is TGTGCCAGTAGTTACCGGACAGGGCCTTATGGCTACACCTTC. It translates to CASSYRTGPYGYTF.